These T cell receptor beta chains were read from a single sample in a study of regulatory T cells in long-lasting Graves disease. Via MiXCR, TCRdb re-called the multiplex PCR reads, giving one row per CDR3 protein. The table lists roughly 500,000 distinct CDR3 sequences, approximately 14% of them singletons. The sample also formed part of further work on T cells in Graves' hyperthyroidism and ophthalmopathy.

The starting material was peripheral blood mononuclear cells (PBMCs), obtained at new diagnosis, from a patient treated with antithyroid drugs. Receptors were obtained from a woman in her 50s with Graves disease. CDR3s include the opening cysteine and the closing phenylalanine or tryptophan. A D gene is named only where the DNA matches it firmly. Size is omitted from some rows. Given values are once, few, many or a class for expanded clones.

>-|-|TRBJ2-1|TRBV24-1
TGTGCCACCAGTGATCAAGACAGGTACACACAAGAGACCCAGTTCTTC
CATSDQDRYTQETQFF
>-|-|TRBJ2-7|TRBV30
TGTGCCTGGAGGTCCTCACACTACGAGCAGTACTTC
CAWRSSHYEQYF
>-|few|TRBJ2-6|TRBV5-1
TGCGCCAGCAGCTTGGATATGATCCACCAAATTCCTGGGGCCAACGTCCTGACTTTC
CASSLDMIHQIPGANVLTF
>TRBD1|few|TRBJ2-1|TRBV5-6
TGTGCCAGCAGCTTGGTTGGACCCCGGGACAGGGGGTACAATGAGCAGTTCTTC
CASSLVGPRDRGYNEQFF
>-|-|TRBJ1-5|TRBV4-1
TGCGCCAGCAGCCAACAAACAGGGTTCGGTCAGCCCCAGCATTTT
CASSQQTGFGQPQHF
>TRBD1|-|TRBJ2-7|TRBV29-1
TGCAGCGTTGAAGTCTCCGGACAGGGAACCTACGAGCAGTACTTC
CSVEVSGQGTYEQYF
>-|-|TRBJ1-3|TRBV5-5
TGTGCCAGCAGACTGCAGGGATCTGGAAACACCATATATTTT
CASRLQGSGNTIYF
>-|-|TRBJ2-5|TRBV3-1
TGTGCCAGCAGCCAAGGGAGGCAGCTAAACAATGAGCAGTACTTC
CASSQGRQLNNEQYF
>TRBD1|many|TRBJ2-1|TRBV12-5
TGTGCTAGTGGCCCACCCGGGACAGGGGGCGGATTCAATGAGCAGTTCTTC
CASGPPGTGGGFNEQFF
>-|-|TRBJ1-1|TRBV3-1
TGTGCCAGCAGCCAAGTAATCAGGGGGAACACTGAAGCTTTCTTT
CASSQVIRGNTEAFF
>-|many|TRBJ2-7|TRBV29-1
TGCAGCGTGTTACGGCAGTTCGCTGGAGGAGAGCAGTACTTC
CSVLRQFAGGEQYF
>TRBD1|many|TRBJ2-1|TRBV25-1
TGTGCCAGCAGTGCGGACAGGGACTACAATGAGCAGTTCTTC
CASSADRDYNEQFF
>TRBD2|many|TRBJ2-3|TRBV5-1
TGTGCCAGCAGCTTGGGACTAGCTTCAGATACGCAGTATTTT
CASSLGLASDTQYF
>TRBD2|-|TRBJ2-7|TRBV7-8
TGTGCCAGCAGCCAAGGGAGGGCCTACGAGCAGTACTTC
CASSQGRAYEQYF
>-|many|TRBJ2-1|TRBV27
TGTGCCAGCAGGGGCCTAGGGAGATATGAGCAGTTCTTC
CASRGLGRYEQFF
>-|many|TRBJ2-2|TRBV5-1
TGCGCCAGCAGCCCGGCGGACACCGGGGAGCTGTTTTTT
CASSPADTGELFF
>TRBD2|-|TRBJ2-1|TRBV28
TGTGCCAGCTCCTCATTTTCAGCGGGACCTAACAATGAGCAGTTCTTC
CASSSFSAGPNNEQFF
>TRBD2|many|TRBJ2-1|TRBV7-9
TGTGCCAGCAGCCACCTACCGGGACTAGGTTACAATGAGCAGTTCTTC
CASSHLPGLGYNEQFF
>-|many|TRBJ1-1|TRBV29-1
TGCAGCGTTGGGGAAGCTGAAGCTTTCTTT
CSVGEAEAFF
>TRBD2|many|TRBJ2-1|TRBV7-8
TGTGCCAGCAGCCGCGGGGGGGCTCTCAATGAGCAGTTCTTC
CASSRGGALNEQFF
>-|-|TRBJ2-7|TRBV29-1
TGCAGCGTTGAAAAGACAGGCGGCGAGCAGTACTTC
CSVEKTGGEQYF
>TRBD1|few|TRBJ1-5|TRBV28
TGTGCCAGCAGTTTCCTGGACAGGGCCTATCAGCCCCAGCATTTT
CASSFLDRAYQPQHF
>-|many|TRBJ2-7|TRBV12-5
TGTGCTAGCCTTTCCGGGACAATGCGCGGCGAGCAGTACTTC
CASLSGTMRGEQYF
>TRBD1|many|TRBJ2-7|TRBV10-3
TGTGCCATCATGGCCGCCGACAGGGTGTCCGAGCAGTACTTC
CAIMAADRVSEQYF
>-|-|TRBJ2-1|TRBV5-1
TGCGCCAGCAGCTTGGCCCCGGTTGAGGGTTACAATGAGCAGTTCTTC
CASSLAPVEGYNEQFF
>-|many|TRBJ2-7|TRBV28
TGTGCCAGCAGACCCGGGGCCCCCTACGAGCAGTACTTC
CASRPGAPYEQYF
>TRBD2|-|TRBJ2-2|TRBV7-9
TGTGCCAGCAGCTCCGGACTAGCGGGGGGCGGCACCGGGGAGCTGTTTTTT
CASSSGLAGGGTGELFF
>TRBD1|many|TRBJ1-1|TRBV28
TGTGCCAGCAGTCGGGACAGGACCCCTGAAGCTTTCTTT
CASSRDRTPEAFF
>-|many|TRBJ2-3|TRBV5-1
TGCGCCAGCGGACAGTCTAGCACAGATACGCAGTATTTT
CASGQSSTDTQYF
>-|-|TRBJ1-3|TRBV5-4
TGTGCCAGCAGCACCGGCCCTGGGAGAGACTCTGGAAACACCATATATTTT
CASSTGPGRDSGNTIYF
>TRBD2|-|TRBJ2-2|TRBV11-2
TGTGCCAGCACCCCGACTAGCGGGAGATTGTCCGGGGAGCTGTTTTTT
CASTPTSGRLSGELFF
>-|-|TRBJ2-3|TRBV10-3
TGTGCCATCAGTGATTCGGACGCAGATACGCAGTATTTT
CAISDSDADTQYF
>TRBD2|many|TRBJ2-1|TRBV7-2
TGTGCCAGCAGCCCAAACGGGAGGTCCTACAATGAGCAGTTCTTC
CASSPNGRSYNEQFF
>TRBD1|many|TRBJ1-5|TRBV15
TGTGCCACCAGCAGAGGTAAATTCGACAGGGACAATCAGCCCCAGCATTTT
CATSRGKFDRDNQPQHF
>-|many|TRBJ2-7|TRBV30
TGTGCCTGGACCCCCTCAGGGAACGAGCAGTACTTC
CAWTPSGNEQYF
>-|-|TRBJ1-5|TRBV5-1
TGCGCCAGCAGAGAAAAACCAGGGAATCGCAATCAGCCCCAGCATTTT
CASREKPGNRNQPQHF
>TRBD1|-|TRBJ2-7|TRBV10-1
TGCGCCAGCAGTGAGGGACAGGGGGTAGGCTACGAGCAGTACTTC
CASSEGQGVGYEQYF
>TRBD2|many|TRBJ2-1|TRBV28
TGTGCCAGCAGTTTAAGGGCAGCGGGAGGGCGCGATGAGCAGTTCTTC
CASSLRAAGGRDEQFF
>-|few|TRBJ2-1|TRBV3-1
TGTGCCAGCAGCTTTCGCGGGACGGTTTTCTTC
CASSFRGTVFF
>-|-|TRBJ2-1|TRBV4-1
TGCGCCAGCAGCCGGATAGTTGGGGGAAATGAGCAGTTCTTC
CASSRIVGGNEQFF
>-|many|TRBJ2-7|TRBV28
TGTGCCAGCAGTTTTCGGCGGGGCAATTCCTACGAGCAGTACTTC
CASSFRRGNSYEQYF
>-|-|TRBJ2-3|TRBV6-2/TRBV6-3
TGTGCCAGCAGTGAAGTCGGGGCCTGGGAGTATTTTTCAGATACGCAGTATTTT
CASSEVGAWEYFSDTQYF
>-|few|TRBJ1-5|TRBV3-1
TGTGCCAGCAGCCAAGACAGGGGTGTCAATCAGCCCCAGCATTTT
CASSQDRGVNQPQHF
>-|few|TRBJ1-5|TRBV25-1
TGTGCCAGTCGGAGGGGCAATCAGCCCCAGCATTTT
CASRRGNQPQHF
>-|many|TRBJ2-7|TRBV2
TGTGCCAGCACAACCCCGGGACACCCCTACGAGCAGTACTTC
CASTTPGHPYEQYF
>TRBD2|-|TRBJ2-1|TRBV2
TGTGCCAGCAAAGGACTAGGAGACAATGAGCAGTTCTTC
CASKGLGDNEQFF
>TRBD1|many|TRBJ2-1|TRBV5-1
TGCGCCAGCAGCCTGACAGGGGACCCTAGCTCCTACAATGAGCAGTTCTTC
CASSLTGDPSSYNEQFF
>-|-|TRBJ2-6|TRBV6-5
TGTGCCAGCAGTTACTCGGCCCCAGGTGTCCCCTCTGGGGCCAACGTCCTGACTTTC
CASSYSAPGVPSGANVLTF
>TRBD2|-|TRBJ2-5|TRBV12-3/TRBV12-4
TGTGCCAGCAGTTCCGGGACTAGCGGGAGAATAGAGACCCAGTACTTC
CASSSGTSGRIETQYF
>TRBD2|many|TRBJ2-1|TRBV11-3
TGTGCCAGCAGCTTAAGCTTAGCGGGAGTGGAGCAGTTCTTC
CASSLSLAGVEQFF
>-|many|TRBJ2-1|TRBV11-2
TGTGCCAGCAGCTTAGATCGAAGTCCAGGGGCCTACAATGAGCAGTTCTTC
CASSLDRSPGAYNEQFF